This record concerns one T cell receptor (beta chain) sequence. Germline values: CDR1 SGHRS, CDR2 YFSETQ. Deletions cut 6 bases from V and 3 bases from J, with 7 bases between. The CDR3 has 11 residues. This entry comes from a study of neurological immune-mediated disorders. Time point noted: technical triplicate 1. MiXCR, run by TCRdb on the 5' RACE reads, gives a single entry per CDR3 protein. The sample records 30,000 to 40,000 distinct CDR3 sequences, 11% being singletons. Source material: PBMCs. This receptor was obtained from a man in his fifties or sixties with HTLV-1-associated myelopathy (HAM/TSP). V gene TRBV5-1 combines with J gene TRBJ2-7; D not resolved. The CDR3 loop is CASIGVYEQYF. In nucleotides, the CDR3 is TGCGCCAGCATCGGCGTCTACGAGCAGTACTTC.